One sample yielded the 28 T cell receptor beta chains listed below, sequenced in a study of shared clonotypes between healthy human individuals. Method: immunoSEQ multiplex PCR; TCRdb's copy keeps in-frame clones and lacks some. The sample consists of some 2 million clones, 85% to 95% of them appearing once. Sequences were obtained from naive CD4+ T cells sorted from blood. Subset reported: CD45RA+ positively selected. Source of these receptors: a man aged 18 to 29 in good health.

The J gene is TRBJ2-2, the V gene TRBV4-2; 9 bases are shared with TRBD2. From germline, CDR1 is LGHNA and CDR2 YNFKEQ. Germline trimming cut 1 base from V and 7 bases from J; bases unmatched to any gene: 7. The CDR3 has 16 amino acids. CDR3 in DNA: TGTGCCAGCAGCCAAGGAAGCGGGGGGCGGTACGGGGAGCTGTTTTTT. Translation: CASSQGSGGRYGELFF.

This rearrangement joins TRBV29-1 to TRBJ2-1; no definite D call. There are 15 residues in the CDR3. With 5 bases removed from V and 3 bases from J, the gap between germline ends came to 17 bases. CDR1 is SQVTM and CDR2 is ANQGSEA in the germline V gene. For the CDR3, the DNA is TGCAGCGTTCGTGCGGATCCATTCTACTACAATGAGCAGTTCTTC. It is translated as CSVRADPFYYNEQFF.

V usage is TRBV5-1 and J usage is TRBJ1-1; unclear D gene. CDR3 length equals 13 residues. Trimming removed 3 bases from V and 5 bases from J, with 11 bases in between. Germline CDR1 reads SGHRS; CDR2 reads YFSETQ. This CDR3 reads CASSSSFGTEAFF. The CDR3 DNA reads TGCGCCAGCAGCTCCTCTTTCGGGACTGAAGCTTTCTTT.

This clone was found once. In nucleotides, the CDR3 is TGTGCCAGCACCTATACCGGGACAGGCCCCTACGAGCAGTACTTC. This codes for CASTYTGTGPYEQYF. This rearrangement joins TRBV5-6 to TRBJ2-7, with TRBD1 matching over 8 bases. The CDR3 length is 15 residues. J lost 2 bases, V lost 6 bases, and 10 bases had no gene match. Looked up from germline, CDR1 is SGHDT and CDR2 is YYEEEE.

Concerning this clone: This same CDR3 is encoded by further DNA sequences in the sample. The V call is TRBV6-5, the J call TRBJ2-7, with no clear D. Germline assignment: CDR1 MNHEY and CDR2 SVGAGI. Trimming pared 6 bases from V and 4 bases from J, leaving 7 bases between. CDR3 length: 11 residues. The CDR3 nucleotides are TGTGCCAGCAGCAGTCGGTACGAGCAGTACTTC. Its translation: CASSSRYEQYF.

CDR3 residues: CASSFGQASSYEQYF. For the CDR3, the DNA is TGTGCCAGCAGCTTCGGACAGGCCAGCTCCTACGAGCAGTACTTC. This chain connects TRBV5-6 to TRBJ2-7, with 7 bases fitting TRBD1. This CDR3 is 15 amino acids long. Germline V gene lookup returns CDR1 SGHDT and CDR2 YYEEEE. The V gene end was trimmed by 2 bases and the J gene end by 0 bases; junction bases not matched to a gene: 5.

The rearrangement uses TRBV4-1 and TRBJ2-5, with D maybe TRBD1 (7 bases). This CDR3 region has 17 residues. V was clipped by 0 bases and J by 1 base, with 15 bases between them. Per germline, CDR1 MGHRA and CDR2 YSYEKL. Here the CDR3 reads CASSQEGGGAFQETQYF. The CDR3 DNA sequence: TGCGCCAGCAGCCAAGAAGGGGGCGGGGCCTTCCAAGAGACCCAGTACTTC.

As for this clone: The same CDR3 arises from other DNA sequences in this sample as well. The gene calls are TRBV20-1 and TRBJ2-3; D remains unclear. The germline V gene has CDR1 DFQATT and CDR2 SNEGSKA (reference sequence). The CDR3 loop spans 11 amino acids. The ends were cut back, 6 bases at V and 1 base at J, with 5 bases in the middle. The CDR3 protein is CSAPGTDTQYF. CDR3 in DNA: TGCAGTGCCCCAGGCACAGATACGCAGTATTTT.

The CDR3 nucleotides read TGTGCCAGCGCCCCGACAGCTAACTATGGCTACACCTTC. Amino acids: CASAPTANYGYTF. The chain is built from TRBV6-6 and TRBJ1-2, with D perhaps TRBD1 (5 bases). Germline V lookup: CDR1 MNHNY, CDR2 SVGAGI (reference sequence). With 8 bases removed from V and 0 bases from J, the gap between germline ends came to 10 bases. This CDR3 has 13 residues.

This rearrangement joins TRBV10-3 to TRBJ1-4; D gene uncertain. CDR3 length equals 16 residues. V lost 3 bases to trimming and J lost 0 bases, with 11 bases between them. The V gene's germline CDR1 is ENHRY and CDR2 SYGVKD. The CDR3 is CAISEILGATNEKLFF. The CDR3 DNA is TGTGCCATCAGTGAAATTTTGGGAGCAACTAATGAAAAACTGTTTTTT.

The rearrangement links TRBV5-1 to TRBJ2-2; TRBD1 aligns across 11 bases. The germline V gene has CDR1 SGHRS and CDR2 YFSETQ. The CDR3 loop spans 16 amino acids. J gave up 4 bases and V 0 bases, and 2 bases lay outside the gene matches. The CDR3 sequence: CASSLGGQGATGELFF. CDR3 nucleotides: TGCGCCAGCAGCTTGGGCGGACAGGGGGCCACCGGGGAGCTGTTTTTT.

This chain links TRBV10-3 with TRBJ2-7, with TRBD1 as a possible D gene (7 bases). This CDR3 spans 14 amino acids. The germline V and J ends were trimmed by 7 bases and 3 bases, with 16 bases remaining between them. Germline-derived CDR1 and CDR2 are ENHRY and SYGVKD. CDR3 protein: CAITPDQGGYEQYF. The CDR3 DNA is TGTGCCATCACCCCGGACCAGGGGGGCTACGAGCAGTACTTC.

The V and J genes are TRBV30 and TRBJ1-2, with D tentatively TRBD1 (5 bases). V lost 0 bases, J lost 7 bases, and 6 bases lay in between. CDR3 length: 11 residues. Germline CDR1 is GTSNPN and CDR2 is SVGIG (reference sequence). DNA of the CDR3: TGTGCCTGGAGTGTGGGGACTGGCTACACCTTC. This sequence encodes CAWSVGTGYTF.

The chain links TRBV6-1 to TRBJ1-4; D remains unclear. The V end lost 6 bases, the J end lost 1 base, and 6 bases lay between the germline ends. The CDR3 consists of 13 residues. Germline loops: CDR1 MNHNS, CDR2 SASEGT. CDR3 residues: CASSRVTNEKLFF. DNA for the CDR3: TGTGCCAGCAGCCGGGTAACTAATGAAAAACTGTTTTTT.

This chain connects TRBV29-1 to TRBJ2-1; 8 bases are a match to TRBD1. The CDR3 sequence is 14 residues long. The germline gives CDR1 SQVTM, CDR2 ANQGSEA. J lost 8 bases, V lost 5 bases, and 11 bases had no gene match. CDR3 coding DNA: TGCAGCGTTACCGGGACAGGATCACTGGATGAGCAGTTCTTC. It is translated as CSVTGTGSLDEQFF.

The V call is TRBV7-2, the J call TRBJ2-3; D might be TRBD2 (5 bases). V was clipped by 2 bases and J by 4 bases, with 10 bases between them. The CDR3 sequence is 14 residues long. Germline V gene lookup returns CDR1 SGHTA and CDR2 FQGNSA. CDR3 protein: CASSLWQDSDTQYF. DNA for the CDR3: TGTGCCAGCAGCTTATGGCAGGACTCAGATACGCAGTATTTT.

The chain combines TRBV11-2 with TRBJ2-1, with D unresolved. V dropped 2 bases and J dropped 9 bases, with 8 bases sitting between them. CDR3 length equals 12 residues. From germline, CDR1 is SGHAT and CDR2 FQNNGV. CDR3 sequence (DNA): TGTGCCAGCAGCTTATCCAGTATTGAGCAGTTCTTC. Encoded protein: CASSLSSIEQFF.

The DNA for the CDR3 is TGTGCCAGCAGCCGACACCTTATGAACACTGAAGCTTTCTTT. It is translated as CASSRHLMNTEAFF. The chain is built from TRBV6-7 and TRBJ1-1; D not certain. TRBV6-7 carries the ORF label, with uncertain function. The CDR3 is made up of 14 amino acids. V lost 6 bases to trimming and J lost 0 bases, with 11 bases between them.

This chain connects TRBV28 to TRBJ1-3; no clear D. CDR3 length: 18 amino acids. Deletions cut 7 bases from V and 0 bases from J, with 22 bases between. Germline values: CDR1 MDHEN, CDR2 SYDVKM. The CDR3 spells CASTIWGGGRGSGNTIYF. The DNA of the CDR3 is TGTGCCAGCACCATTTGGGGAGGAGGGCGAGGCTCTGGAAACACCATATATTTT.

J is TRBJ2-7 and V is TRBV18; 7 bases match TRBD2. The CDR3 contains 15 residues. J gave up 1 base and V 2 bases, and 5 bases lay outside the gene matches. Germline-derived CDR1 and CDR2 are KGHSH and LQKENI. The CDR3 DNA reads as TGTGCCAGCTCACCAGGAAGGGGACTATCCTACGAGCAGTACTTC. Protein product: CASSPGRGLSYEQYF.

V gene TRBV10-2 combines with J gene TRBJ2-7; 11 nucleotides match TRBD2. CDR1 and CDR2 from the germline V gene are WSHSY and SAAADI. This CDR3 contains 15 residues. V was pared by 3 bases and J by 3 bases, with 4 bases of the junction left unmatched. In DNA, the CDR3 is TGCGCCAGCAGTGATGGAACTAGCGGGGGCTACGAGCAGTACTTC. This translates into CASSDGTSGGYEQYF.

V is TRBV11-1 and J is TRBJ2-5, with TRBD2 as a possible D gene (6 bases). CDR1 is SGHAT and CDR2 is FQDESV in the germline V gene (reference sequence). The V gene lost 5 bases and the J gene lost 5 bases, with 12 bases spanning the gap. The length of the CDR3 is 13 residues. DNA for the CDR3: TGTGCCAGCAGCCCGGGGGAGGTGGAGACCCAGTACTTC. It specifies CASSPGEVETQYF.

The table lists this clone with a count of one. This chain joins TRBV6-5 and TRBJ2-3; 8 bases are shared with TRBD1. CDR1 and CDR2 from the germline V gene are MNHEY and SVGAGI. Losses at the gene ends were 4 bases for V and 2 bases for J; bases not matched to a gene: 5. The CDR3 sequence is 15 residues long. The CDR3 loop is CASSFGQGHTDTQYF. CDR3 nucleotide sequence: TGTGCCAGCAGTTTCGGACAGGGACACACAGATACGCAGTATTTT.

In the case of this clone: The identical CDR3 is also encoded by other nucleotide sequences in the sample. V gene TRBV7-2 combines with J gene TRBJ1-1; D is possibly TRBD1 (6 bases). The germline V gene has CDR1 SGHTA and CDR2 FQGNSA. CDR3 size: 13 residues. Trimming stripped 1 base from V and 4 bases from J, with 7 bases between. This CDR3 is CASSLEGVTEAFF. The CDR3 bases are TGTGCCAGCAGCTTAGAGGGGGTCACTGAAGCTTTCTTT. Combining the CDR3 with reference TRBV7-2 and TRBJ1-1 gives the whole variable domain GAGVSQSPSNKVTEKGKDVELRCDPISGHTALYWYRQSLGQGLEFLIYFQGNSAPDKSGLPSDRFSAERTGGSVSTLTIQRTQQEDSAVYLCASSLEGVTEAFFGQGTRLTVV.

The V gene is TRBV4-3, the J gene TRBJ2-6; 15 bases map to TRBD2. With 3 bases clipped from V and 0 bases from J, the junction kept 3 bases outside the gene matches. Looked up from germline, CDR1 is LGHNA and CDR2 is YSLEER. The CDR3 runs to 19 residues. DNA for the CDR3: TGCGCCAGCAGCCAGGGACTAGCGGGAGGTACCTCTGGGGCCAACGTCCTGACTTTC. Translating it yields CASSQGLAGGTSGANVLTF.

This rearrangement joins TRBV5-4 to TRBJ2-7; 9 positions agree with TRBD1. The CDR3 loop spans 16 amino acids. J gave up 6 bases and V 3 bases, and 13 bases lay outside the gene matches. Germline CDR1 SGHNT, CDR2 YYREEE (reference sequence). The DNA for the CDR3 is TGTGCCAGCAGCTCAACCGGGACAGGGTCACGTTCCGAGCAGTACTTC. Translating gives CASSSTGTGSRSEQYF.

Here the CDR3 reads CATSRAPGTAHSNQPQHF. The CDR3 nucleotides are TGTGCCACCAGCAGAGCTCCCGGGACAGCCCATAGCAATCAGCCCCAGCATTTT. The rearrangement uses TRBV15 and TRBJ1-5, with 7 bases that match TRBD1. With V trimmed by 1 base and J by 0 bases, 9 bases remained unmatched. Germline V gene lookup returns CDR1 LNHNV and CDR2 YYDKDF (reference sequence). The CDR3 loop spans 18 amino acids.

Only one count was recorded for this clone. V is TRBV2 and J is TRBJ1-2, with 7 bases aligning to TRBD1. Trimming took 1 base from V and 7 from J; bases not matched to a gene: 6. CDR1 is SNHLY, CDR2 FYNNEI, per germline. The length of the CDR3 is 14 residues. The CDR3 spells CASSEDSGQTGYTF. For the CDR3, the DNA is TGTGCCAGCAGTGAAGATTCGGGACAGACTGGCTACACCTTC.